A single T cell receptor (beta chain) is shown here with its context. What it recognizes is unknown. This sample stems from a study of a mutant IDH1 vaccine in newly diagnosed glioma. Clones were sequenced by immunoSEQ multiplex PCR, and TCRdb holds only the in-frame ones, with some missing. Among tens of thousands of clones listed, about 80% were seen once. Specified time point: week 47, end of study. With topical imiquimod, each dose of the vaccine consisted of 300 ug of mutant IDH1 20-mer peptide. V trimming: 4 bases; J trimming: 7 bases; junction bases outside the gene matches: 9. The germline V gene encodes CDR1 GTSNPN and CDR2 SVGIG (reference sequence). This CDR3 has 13 residues.

This TCR derives from a woman in her forties with glioma. Some clones in this sample may be carry-over from other donors' samples. The material was PBMCs, obtained from a glioma patient whose treatment included an IDH1 peptide vaccine. The chain joins TRBV30 to TRBJ2-5; 7 nucleotides line up with TRBD1. CDR3 sequence: CAWNTGVHRTQYF. In nucleotides, the CDR3 is TGTGCCTGGAACACAGGGGTTCATCGGACCCAGTACTTC.